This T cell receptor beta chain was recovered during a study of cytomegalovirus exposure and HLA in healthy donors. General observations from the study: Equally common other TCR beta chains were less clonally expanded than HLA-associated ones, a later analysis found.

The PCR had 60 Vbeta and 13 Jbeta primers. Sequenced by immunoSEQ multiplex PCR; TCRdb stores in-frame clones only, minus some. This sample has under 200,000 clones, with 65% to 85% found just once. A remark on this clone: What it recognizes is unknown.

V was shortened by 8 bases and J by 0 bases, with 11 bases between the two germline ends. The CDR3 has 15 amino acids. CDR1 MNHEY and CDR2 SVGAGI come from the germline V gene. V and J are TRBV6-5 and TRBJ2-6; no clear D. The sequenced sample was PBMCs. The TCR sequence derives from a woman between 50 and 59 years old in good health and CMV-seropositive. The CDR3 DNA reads TGTGCCAGCCGAACCGAAGCCTCTGGGGCCAACGTCCTGACTTTC. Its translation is CASRTEASGANVLTF.